The T cell receptor beta chain described here comes from a study of early T cells in non-severe SARS-CoV-2 infection. Study information: Alpha and beta chains were unpaired, from unsorted whole-blood bulk RNA.

Unique molecular identifiers were affixed to single, distinct cDNA molecules. TCRdb analysed the 5' RACE reads with MiXCR anew, one entry per CDR3 protein. The table includes approximately 40,000 distinct CDR3 sequences, approximately 10% detected once. Germline V gene data show CDR1 as LNHDA and CDR2 as SQIVND (reference sequence). The CDR3 contains 17 residues. The junction had 9 bases not matched to a gene; V was cut back by 4 bases and J by 0 bases. The receptor comes from an adult who was a healthcare worker with PCR-confirmed SARS-CoV-2 infection or an uninfected control (not recorded which). The gene calls are TRBV19 and TRBJ2-1, with TRBD2 matching 7 bases. Sequencing input: whole blood. The CDR3 DNA follows: TGTGCCAGTAGTACTCCCCCGGGACTAATCTCCTACAATGAGCAGTTCTTC. As protein: CASSTPPGLISYNEQFF.